This TCR beta chain was sequenced in a study of shared clonotypes between healthy human individuals. Study summary: Serving as donors were a couple of women and a few men, whose ages spanned 18 to 49. Each donor contributed plates that comprised three CD4 naive, three CD4 memory, two CD8 naive and one CD8 memory.

Cells designated naive CD8 were CD45RO-negative and were positively selected for CCR7, with terminally differentiated effector memory CD45RA+ cells excluded. Turning to this clone: The same CDR3 is also encoded by other DNA sequences in this sample.

Several immunoSEQ plates held equal portions of the genomic DNA taken from each subset. Sorted-subset replicate PCR reactions were performed with approximately 190 ng DNA, corresponding to 30,000 or so T cell genomes. The repertoire was sequenced with immunoSEQ multiplex PCR; TCRdb's copy has only in-frame clones and lacks some. Of about 2 million clones in the sample, over 85% were seen once. Trimming left V 1 base short and J 7 bases short, with 7 bases between. The CDR3 totals 12 residues. From germline, CDR1 is SEHNR and CDR2 FQNEAQ (reference sequence). Sequenced: naive CD8+ T cells sorted from blood. The chain couples TRBV7-9 to TRBJ1-1; D call uncertain. The clonotype was recovered from a man younger than 35 in good health. The CDR3: CASSLGGGEAFF. The CDR3 region has the DNA TGTGCCAGCAGCTTAGGAGGAGGTGAAGCTTTCTTT. Using reference TRBV7-9 and TRBJ1-1 for the parts outside the CDR3, the full variable domain is DTGVSQNPRHKITKRGQNVTFRCDPISEHNRLYWYRQTLGQGPEFLTYFQNEAQLEKSRLLSDRFSAERPKGSFSTLEIQRTEQGDSAMYLCASSLGGGEAFFGQGTRLTVV.